This T cell receptor (beta chain) appears in the sequencing data of a study of T cell responses to AZD1222 COVID-19 vaccine. General observations from the study: Two AZD1222 doses significantly raised spike-specific TCR breadth and depth over controls. There were repertoire samples only from the period after the peak T cell response.

Turning to this clone: Its antigen remains unknown.

Clones were sequenced by immunoSEQ multiplex PCR, and TCRdb holds only the in-frame ones, with some missing. The table records around 97,000 clones, over 80% of them present only once. The V and J ends lost 1 base and 4 bases respectively, with 23 bases between them. The CDR3 covers 19 residues. Germline loops: CDR1 SGHVS, CDR2 FNYEAQ. The rearrangement joins TRBV7-6 to TRBJ1-5; possibly TRBD1 for D (5 bases). Sequenced here: peripheral blood, sampled on day 0 of AZD1222 vaccination. The sequence derives from an adult in good health. CDR3 protein: CASSLVLSQRGPLNQPQHF. The CDR3 DNA sequence: TGTGCCAGCAGCTTAGTATTAAGTCAGAGGGGCCCCTTGAATCAGCCCCAGCATTTT.